This T cell receptor (beta chain) was captured by sequencing in a study of a mutant IDH1 vaccine in newly diagnosed glioma. Documented time point: week 5, during vaccination. Vaccine doses each comprised 300 ug of mutant IDH1 20-mer peptide, with topical imiquimod. On this clone: Its antigen is as yet unknown.

Method: immunoSEQ multiplex PCR; TCRdb's copy keeps in-frame clones and lacks some. This sample has some 35,000 clones, with around 81% found just once. Germline V CDR1 and CDR2: MGHRA, YSYEKL. V lost 5 bases and J lost 2, with 13 bases in between. The CDR3 consists of 14 residues. Material: PBMCs, obtained from a glioma patient whose treatment included an IDH1 peptide vaccine. The sequence was obtained from a man aged 45-65 years with glioma. This chain uses TRBV4-1 with TRBJ2-7, with D maybe TRBD1 (6 bases). The CDR3 region has the DNA TGCGCCAGCAGCGAGACAGGACCTACCTACGAGCAGTACTTC. It specifies CASSETGPTYEQYF.